Shown below are 11 T cell receptor beta chains from a single sample sequenced in a study of identifying expanded T cells in peripheral blood. Sequencing was performed with immunoSEQ multiplex PCR; in TCRdb, only in-frame clones are kept and a portion is missing. Among around 80,000 clones listed, roughly 90% were seen once. The material sequenced was blood. Receptors were obtained from a person aged 18-69 years in good health.

V is TRBV9 and J is TRBJ2-1; a weak D match, TRBD2 (5 bases). CDR1 and CDR2 (germline): SGDLS, YYNGEE. The CDR3 runs 15 residues. V lost 4 bases and J 1 base, leaving 12 bases between the germline ends. The CDR3, as DNA: TGTGCCAGCAGCACCGGAGGCGGTTCCTACAATGAGCAGTTCTTC. Translation: CASSTGGGSYNEQFF.

This clone has a single count. The chain couples TRBV19 to TRBJ2-6, with D unclear. This CDR3 is built from 15 residues. V was shortened by 6 bases and J by 0 bases, with 9 bases between the two germline ends. Germline V gene sequence: CDR1 LNHDA, CDR2 SQIVND (reference sequence). In DNA, the CDR3 is TGTGCCAGTAGCCCCACGCGCTCTGGGGCCAACGTCCTGACTTTC. This gives the protein CASSPTRSGANVLTF.

The chain joins TRBV14 to TRBJ1-2; D not certain. Germline V CDR1 and CDR2: SGHDN, FVKESK. This CDR3 contains 16 residues. V lost 0 bases to trimming and J lost 7 bases, with 18 bases between them. CDR3 residues: CASSQDSRWLLGGYTF. In DNA form, the CDR3 reads TGTGCCAGCAGCCAAGATTCGAGGTGGTTATTGGGTGGCTACACCTTC. Full variable domain (remainder filled in from reference TRBV14 and TRBJ1-2): EAGVTQFPSHSVIEKGQTVTLRCDPISGHDNLYWYRRVMGKEIKFLLHFVKESKQDESGMPNNRFLAERTGGTYSTLKVQPAELEDSGVYFCASSQDSRWLLGGYTFGSGTRLTVV.

This clone was counted a single time. This chain links TRBV2 with TRBJ2-7, with TRBD1 matching over 8 bases. Trimming removed 5 bases from V and 6 bases from J; junction bases left unmatched: 9. Germline loops: CDR1 SNHLY, CDR2 FYNNEI. CDR3 size: 14 residues. The DNA of the CDR3 is TGTGCCAGCAGTCGGACAGGGCAGATCAGCGAGCAGTACTTC. It specifies CASSRTGQISEQYF.

The chain is built from TRBV5-1 and TRBJ1-2, with 7 nucleotides matching TRBD1. Germline V lookup: CDR1 SGHRS, CDR2 YFSETQ. Losses at the gene ends were 2 bases for V and 6 bases for J; bases not matched to a gene: 7. There are 14 residues in the CDR3. CDR3 loop: CASSFRDSSDGYTF. DNA for the CDR3: TGCGCCAGCAGCTTCCGGGACAGCTCTGATGGCTACACCTTC.

The gene calls are TRBV9 and TRBJ2-7; D may be TRBD2 (6 bases). The germline CDR1 and CDR2 sequences are SGDLS and YYNGEE. The V gene lost 4 bases and the J gene lost 3 bases, with 20 bases spanning the gap. The CDR3 is made up of 16 amino acids. DNA for the CDR3: TGTGCCAGCAGCCCAACAGGCGGGGCGCGGGTCTACGAGCAGTACTTC. Amino acid sequence: CASSPTGGARVYEQYF. Using reference TRBV9 and TRBJ2-7 for the parts outside the CDR3, the full variable domain is DSGVTQTPKHLITATGQRVTLRCSPRSGDLSVYWYQQSLDQGLQFLIQYYNGEERAKGNILERFSAQQFPDLHSELNLSSLELGDSALYFCASSPTGGARVYEQYFGPGTRLTVT.

The chain employs TRBV27 and TRBJ2-1; perhaps TRBD2 as D (6 bases). The length of the CDR3 is 15 residues. V was pared by 8 bases and J by 4 bases, with 18 bases between. Germline loops: CDR1 MNHEY, CDR2 SMNVEV (reference sequence). The CDR3 region has the DNA TGTGCCAGCCTGGAGGGCGAGCTTGGTTACAATGAGCAGTTCTTC. It encodes CASLEGELGYNEQFF.

The V gene is TRBV19, the J gene TRBJ2-1; D might be TRBD1 (6 bases). The CDR3 has 13 amino acids. The ends were cut back, 3 bases at V and 6 bases at J, with 9 bases in the middle. Germline V gives CDR1 LNHDA, CDR2 SQIVND (reference sequence). CDR3 residues: CASSMGALNEQFF. The CDR3 bases are TGTGCCAGTAGTATGGGGGCCCTCAATGAGCAGTTCTTC.

The chain joins TRBV11-2 to TRBJ1-3, with D perhaps matching TRBD1 (6 bases). The V end was cut by 6 bases, the J end by 1 base, with 7 bases between. The CDR3 consists of 13 residues. Germline V gene sequence: CDR1 SGHAT, CDR2 FQNNGV. The CDR3, as DNA: TGTGCCAGCAGACAGGGATCTGGAAACACCATATATTTT. Its protein product is CASRQGSGNTIYF.

This clone was observed a single time. This chain connects TRBV18 to TRBJ1-1, with D tentatively TRBD1 (6 bases). Trimming removed 2 bases at V and 3 bases at J, with 13 bases between. The CDR3 has 15 amino acids. Per the germline V gene, CDR1 is KGHSH and CDR2 is LQKENI. As DNA, the CDR3 is TGTGCCAGCTCACCAGTGGGGGCCGGAGACACTGAAGCTTTCTTT. It codes for CASSPVGAGDTEAFF.

The genes are TRBV2 and TRBJ2-1; either TRBD1 or TRBD2 may supply D (6 bases each). V gave up 4 bases and J gave up 9 bases, with 19 bases separating them. Germline V CDR1 and CDR2: SNHLY, FYNNEI. There are 15 residues in the CDR3. CDR3 protein: CASSVVTEGGGEQFF. For the CDR3, the DNA is TGTGCCAGCAGTGTGGTTACTGAGGGGGGAGGTGAGCAGTTCTTC.